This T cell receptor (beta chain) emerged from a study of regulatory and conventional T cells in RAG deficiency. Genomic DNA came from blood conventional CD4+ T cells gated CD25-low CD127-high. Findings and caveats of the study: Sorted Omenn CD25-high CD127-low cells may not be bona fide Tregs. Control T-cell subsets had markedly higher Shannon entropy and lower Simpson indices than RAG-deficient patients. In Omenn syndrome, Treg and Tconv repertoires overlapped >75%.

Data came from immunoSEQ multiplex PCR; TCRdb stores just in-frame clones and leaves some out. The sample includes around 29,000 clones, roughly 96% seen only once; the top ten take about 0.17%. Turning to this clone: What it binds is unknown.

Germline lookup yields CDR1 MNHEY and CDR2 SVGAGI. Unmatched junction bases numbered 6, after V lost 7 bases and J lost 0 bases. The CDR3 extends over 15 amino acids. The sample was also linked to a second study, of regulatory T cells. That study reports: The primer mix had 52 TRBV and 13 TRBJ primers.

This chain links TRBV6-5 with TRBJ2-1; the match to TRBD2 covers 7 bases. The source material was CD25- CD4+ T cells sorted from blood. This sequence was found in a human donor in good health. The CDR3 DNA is TGTGCCAGCACTCAGACTAGCCGCTCCTACAATGAGCAGTTCTTC. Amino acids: CASTQTSRSYNEQFF.